A single sample gave rise to the 21 T cell receptor beta chains below, sequenced in a study of cytotoxic CD8 clonotypes in ibrutinib-treated CLL. The data were produced by immunoSEQ multiplex PCR, yet TCRdb's version contains in-frame clones alone and is incomplete. Of approximately 190,000 clones listed, approximately 79% are singletons. This sample comprised PBMCs, obtained after 12 months of ibrutinib treatment. The source is a human donor with chronic lymphocytic leukemia.

The genes are TRBV7-2 and TRBJ1-1, with a possible D match to TRBD1 (5 bases). The V end was cut by 5 bases, the J end by 11 bases, with 18 bases between. The CDR3 extends over 13 amino acids. Per germline, CDR1 SGHTA and CDR2 FQGNSA. The CDR3 is CASSGRGRPRAFF. DNA for the CDR3: TGTGCCAGCAGCGGAAGGGGCCGGCCGAGGGCTTTCTTT.

The gene calls are TRBV29-1 and TRBJ2-5; 16 bases match TRBD2. From germline, CDR1 is SQVTM and CDR2 ANQGSEA. The CDR3 spans 16 residues. V lost 6 bases and J lost 5; bases outside the gene matches: 9. The CDR3 region is CSVHGTSGGAWETQYF. CDR3 sequence (DNA): TGCAGCGTCCATGGGACTAGCGGGGGGGCCTGGGAGACCCAGTACTTC.

On this clone itself: Other DNA sequences in the sample encode the same CDR3. The chain has TRBV29-1 and TRBJ1-1; the D is unclear. Germline V gene lookup returns CDR1 SQVTM and CDR2 ANQGSEA. The CDR3 is made up of 13 amino acids. Trimming removed 3 bases at V and 1 base at J, with 9 bases between. This CDR3 reads CSVERTGNTEAFF. The CDR3 nucleotides are TGCAGCGTTGAGAGGACGGGGAACACTGAAGCTTTCTTT.

This clone turned up a few times. This chain joins TRBV6-5 and TRBJ2-1; tentatively, D is TRBD1 (6 bases). Germline V gene sequence: CDR1 MNHEY, CDR2 SVGAGI. V was trimmed by 2 bases and J by 9 bases, leaving 11 bases between them. CDR3 length: 13 amino acids. CDR3 region: CASSYARGVEQFF. The CDR3 DNA is TGTGCCAGCAGTTACGCCAGGGGTGTTGAGCAGTTCTTC.

This sequence joins TRBV27 and TRBJ2-1; the match to TRBD2 covers 7 bases. The V segment lost 5 bases and the J segment 1 base; nucleotides outside the gene matches: 14. From germline, CDR1 is MNHEY and CDR2 SMNVEV (reference sequence). This CDR3 comprises 18 residues. The CDR3 DNA reads as TGTGCCAGCAGTCCCCGGGGGACTACCCGGCGATCCTACAATGAGCAGTTCTTC. This encodes CASSPRGTTRRSYNEQFF.

This sequence joins TRBV7-6 and TRBJ2-2, with D unclear. V was cut by 5 bases and J by 6 bases, with 16 bases left in between. CDR3 length: 15 residues. Germline V gene lookup returns CDR1 SGHVS and CDR2 FNYEAQ. The CDR3 is CASSLRTSRAGELFF. The DNA of the CDR3 is TGTGCCAGCAGCCTACGGACCTCTAGAGCCGGGGAGCTGTTTTTT.

This rearrangement joins TRBV27 to TRBJ2-1; 9 bases fit TRBD2. V lost 10 bases, J lost 9 bases, and 13 bases stayed unmatched. The CDR3 loop spans 14 amino acids. Looked up from germline, CDR1 is MNHEY and CDR2 is SMNVEV (reference sequence). The CDR3 region is CATRGAGGLAEQFF. CDR3 nucleotides: TGTGCCACCAGGGGAGCGGGAGGTTTGGCTGAGCAGTTCTTC.

This chain joins TRBV5-1 and TRBJ1-3; D gene uncertain. The germline V gene encodes CDR1 SGHRS and CDR2 YFSETQ. The CDR3 is 16 residues long. V was trimmed by 0 bases and J by 2 bases, leaving 12 bases between them. DNA for the CDR3: TGCGCCAGCAGCTTGGGCTCGGCAGATACTGGAAACACCATATATTTT. This translates into CASSLGSADTGNTIYF.

V and J are TRBV9 and TRBJ2-5; perhaps TRBD2 as D (7 bases). This CDR3 contains 14 residues. V was cut by 4 bases and J by 4 bases, with 14 bases left in between. Germline CDR1 SGDLS, CDR2 YYNGEE. The CDR3 here is CASSQQGGAETQYF. DNA for the CDR3: TGTGCCAGCAGCCAACAGGGAGGGGCAGAGACCCAGTACTTC. The full variable domain, with the rest looked up from reference TRBV9 and TRBJ2-5, is DSGVTQTPKHLITATGQRVTLRCSPRSGDLSVYWYQQSLDQGLQFLIQYYNGEERAKGNILERFSAQQFPDLHSELNLSSLELGDSALYFCASSQQGGAETQYFGPGTRLLVL.

The chain links TRBV20-1 to TRBJ2-1; D is perhaps TRBD1 (5 bases). CDR3 length equals 10 residues. Between the trimmed V and J ends, which lost 8 bases and 12 bases, there was a span of 14 bases. Germline V gene data show CDR1 as DFQATT and CDR2 as SNEGSKA (reference sequence). The CDR3: CSTALGAQFF. Written as DNA, the CDR3 is TGCAGTACCGCCTTAGGGGCGCAGTTCTTC.

The chain couples TRBV7-6 to TRBJ2-7; tentative D call: TRBD2 (6 bases). With 5 bases removed from V and 0 bases from J, the gap between germline ends came to 20 bases. The CDR3 covers 17 residues. CDR1 is SGHVS and CDR2 is FNYEAQ in the germline V gene. The CDR3 nucleotides read TGTGCCAGCAGCCCTACCGTTGGGGGGAGTAGCTCCTACGAGCAGTACTTC. Its translation is CASSPTVGGSSSYEQYF.

The chain uses TRBV18 and TRBJ1-1, with D possibly TRBD1 on 5 matching bases. V lost 2 bases to trimming and J lost 4 bases, with 11 bases between them. Germline V gene sequence: CDR1 KGHSH, CDR2 LQKENI. The CDR3 sequence is 14 residues long. CDR3 protein: CASSPGGVSTEAFF. CDR3 nucleotide sequence: TGTGCCAGCTCACCAGGGGGGGTTTCCACTGAAGCTTTCTTT.

This rearrangement joins TRBV20-1 to TRBJ2-1; no clear D. V was shortened by 1 base and J by 7 bases, with 5 bases between the two germline ends. This CDR3 has 11 amino acids. CDR1 and CDR2 (germline): DFQATT, SNEGSKA (reference sequence). CDR3 bases: TGCAGTGCTAGAGGAAGGAATGAGCAGTTCTTC. This encodes CSARGRNEQFF.

This clone was detected only once. The chain uses TRBV7-6 and TRBJ2-5, with 8 nucleotides matching TRBD2. V was clipped by 1 base and J by 2 bases; unmatched bases: 9. The germline gives CDR1 SGHVS, CDR2 FNYEAQ. There are 17 residues in the CDR3. DNA for the CDR3: TGTGCCAGCAGCTTAGTCGAGCGATTAGCGGGGCAAGAGACCCAGTACTTC. Protein sequence: CASSLVERLAGQETQYF.

J is TRBJ2-7 and V is TRBV7-9; TRBD1 or TRBD2 may be the D gene (5 bases each). This CDR3 has 11 amino acids. Germline-derived CDR1 and CDR2 are SEHNR and FQNEAQ (reference sequence). Trimming removed 7 bases at V and 6 bases at J, with 10 bases between. The CDR3 sequence: CASTSGTEQYF. The CDR3 DNA is TGTGCCAGCACCTCCGGGACCGAGCAGTACTTC.

This clone has a count of ten or more. This chain uses TRBV19 with TRBJ2-2; possible D gene TRBD1, 6 bases. The CDR3 is made up of 13 amino acids. The V gene lost 5 bases and the J gene lost 5 bases, with 9 bases spanning the gap. Germline CDR1 is LNHDA and CDR2 is SQIVND (reference sequence). This CDR3 is CASSATGTGELFF. The CDR3, as DNA: TGTGCCAGTAGTGCCACAGGGACCGGGGAGCTGTTTTTT.

The V call is TRBV7-6, the J call TRBJ2-1, with TRBD2 identical over 7 bases. The CDR3 totals 17 residues. The V segment lost 1 base and the J segment 2 bases; nucleotides outside the gene matches: 8. Germline CDR1 reads SGHVS; CDR2 reads FNYEAQ. Here the CDR3 reads CASSLGPGGRAYNEQFF. The CDR3 DNA reads as TGTGCCAGCAGCTTAGGTCCGGGCGGGAGAGCCTACAATGAGCAGTTCTTC.

The chain recombines TRBV28 with TRBJ2-2; possibly TRBD2 for D (6 bases). This CDR3 region has 16 residues. CDR1 and CDR2 from the germline V gene are MDHEN and SYDVKM. The V end was cut by 7 bases, the J end by 7 bases, with 22 bases between. DNA for the CDR3: TGTGCCAGCACGTGGGGCGGGGCCAGTTTAAGCGGGGAGCTGTTTTTT. Translating gives CASTWGGASLSGELFF.

The CDR3 loop reads CASSFTGRAADEQFF. In DNA form, the CDR3 reads TGTGCCAGCAGTTTTACTGGGAGGGCCGCAGATGAGCAGTTCTTC. The rearrangement joins TRBV28 to TRBJ2-1; 7 positions agree with TRBD2. The germline V gene encodes CDR1 MDHEN and CDR2 SYDVKM. The CDR3 is 15 amino acids. The V and J ends lost 3 bases and 8 bases, in that order; junction bases with no gene match: 10.

Only one count was recorded for this clone. The genes are TRBV28 and TRBJ2-3; TRBD2 matches 14 bases. The CDR3 is 19 residues long. The germline V gene encodes CDR1 MDHEN and CDR2 SYDVKM. Losses at the gene ends were 7 bases for V and 0 bases for J; bases not matched to a gene: 12. CDR3 coding DNA: TGTGCCAGCAATACCCCGGGACTAGCGGGAGTTACTAGCACAGATACGCAGTATTTT. The encoded protein is CASNTPGLAGVTSTDTQYF.

In DNA, the CDR3 is TGTGCCACCTCGACCGGGGGGGCAGCAGATACGCAGTATTTT. Protein product: CATSTGGAADTQYF. V gene TRBV19 combines with J gene TRBJ2-3, with TRBD2 matching over 8 bases. The CDR3 extends over 14 amino acids. V shed 10 bases and J 4 bases; nucleotides not matched to a gene: 10. CDR1 and CDR2 from the germline V gene are LNHDA and SQIVND (reference sequence). The variable domain in full, with the rest retrieved from reference TRBV19 and TRBJ2-3, is DGGITQSPKYLFRKEGQNVTLSCEQNLNHDAMYWYRQDPGQGLRLIYYSQIVNDFQKGDIAEGYSVSREKKESFPLTVTSAQKNPTAFYLCATSTGGAADTQYFGPGTRLTVL.